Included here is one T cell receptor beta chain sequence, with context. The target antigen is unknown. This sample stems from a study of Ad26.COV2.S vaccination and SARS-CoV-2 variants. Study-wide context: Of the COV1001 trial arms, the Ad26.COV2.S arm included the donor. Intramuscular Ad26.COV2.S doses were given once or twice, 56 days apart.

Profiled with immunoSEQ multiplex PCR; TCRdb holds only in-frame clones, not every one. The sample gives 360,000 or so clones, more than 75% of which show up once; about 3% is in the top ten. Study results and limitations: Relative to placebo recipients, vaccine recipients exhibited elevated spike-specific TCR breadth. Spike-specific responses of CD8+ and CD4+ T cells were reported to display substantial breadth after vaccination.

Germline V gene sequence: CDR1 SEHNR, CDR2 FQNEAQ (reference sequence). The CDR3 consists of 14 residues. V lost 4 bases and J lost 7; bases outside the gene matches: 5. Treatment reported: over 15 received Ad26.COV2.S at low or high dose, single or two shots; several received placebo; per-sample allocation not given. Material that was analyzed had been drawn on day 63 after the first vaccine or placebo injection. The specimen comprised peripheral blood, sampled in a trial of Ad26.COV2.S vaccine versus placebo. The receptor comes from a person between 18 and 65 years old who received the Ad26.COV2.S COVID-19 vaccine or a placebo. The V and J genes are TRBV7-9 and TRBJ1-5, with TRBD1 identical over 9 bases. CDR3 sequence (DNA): TGTGCCAGCAGCTATACAGGGGGCCGGCAGCCCCAGCATTTT. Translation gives CASSYTGGRQPQHF.